Below, 9 T cell receptor beta chains from the same sample are listed, as sequenced in a study of CD8 T cells in ankylosing spondylitis. TCRdb called the 5' RACE reads again in MiXCR, with one record for every CDR3 protein. The table lists about 260,000 distinct CDR3 sequences, 20% of them singletons. The sequenced sample consisted of blood, either unsorted or a sorted T cell fraction (not recorded which). The receptors were sampled from a male donor with ankylosing spondylitis or in good health (not recorded which).

This clonotype was observed a few times. The V and J genes are TRBV12-3 or TRBV12-4 and TRBJ2-3, with D perhaps matching TRBD1 or TRBD2 (5 bases each). The CDR3 is made up of 14 amino acids. Trimming took 5 bases from V and 5 from J, leaving 14 bases between them. CDR3 in amino acids: CASSQRAGGDTQYF. The CDR3 DNA reads TGTGCCAGCAGTCAACGGGCTGGGGGAGATACGCAGTATTTT.

V and J are TRBV10-3 and TRBJ2-7; D is uncertain. This CDR3 comprises 12 residues. Germline CDR1 is ENHRY and CDR2 is SYGVKD. CDR3 in DNA: TGTGGCATCAGTGACAACTCCTACGAGCAGTACGTC. This sequence encodes CGISDNSYEQYV.

The gene calls are TRBV20-1 and TRBJ1-1; D is possibly TRBD1 (5 bases). The CDR3 extends over 13 amino acids. CDR1 is DFQATT and CDR2 is SNEGSKA in the germline V gene (reference sequence). Trimming took off 3 bases at V and 1 base at J, with 9 bases between the two ends. DNA of the CDR3: TGCAGTGCTAGGTGGCAGGGGAACACTGAAGCTTTCTTT. Its translation: CSARWQGNTEAFF.

V usage is TRBV7-7 and J usage is TRBJ2-2; possibly TRBD2 for D (5 bases). This CDR3 has 14 amino acids. Germline CDR1 is SSHAT and CDR2 is FNYEAQ (reference sequence). V lost 7 bases and J 1 base, leaving 10 bases between the germline ends. The CDR3 region is CASTYAGNTGELFF. The CDR3 DNA follows: TGTGCCAGCACCTACGCGGGGAACACCGGGGAGCTGTTTTTT.

This chain links TRBV3-1 with TRBJ2-5; D call uncertain. The V end was cut by 1 base, the J end by 2 bases, with 5 bases between. The CDR3 length is 13 residues. Germline CDR1 LGHDT, CDR2 YNNKEL (reference sequence). CDR3 protein: CASSQGEQETQYF. CDR3 nucleotide sequence: TGTGCCAGCAGCCAAGGTGAACAAGAGACCCAGTACTTC.

The V gene is TRBV7-3, the J gene TRBJ2-1; a weak D match, TRBD1 (6 bases). In germline, CDR1 is SGHTA, CDR2 FQGTGA. The CDR3 sequence is 15 residues long. V lost 3 bases to trimming and J lost 4 bases, with 13 bases between them. CDR3 residues: CASSFSSGAYNEQFF. In DNA, the CDR3 is TGTGCCAGCAGCTTCTCCTCAGGGGCTTACAATGAGCAGTTCTTC.

This sequence joins TRBV6-2 or TRBV6-3 and TRBJ1-5; TRBD1 aligns across 7 bases. Germline CDR1 MNHEY, CDR2 SVGEGT. J gave up 7 bases and V 6 bases, and 6 bases lay outside the gene matches. The CDR3 covers 13 residues. CDR3 region: CASSHPGGQPQHF. The CDR3 DNA reads as TGTGCCAGCAGCCACCCAGGGGGACAGCCCCAGCATTTT.

This clonotype has a count of ten or more. The rearrangement joins TRBV29-1 to TRBJ1-2, with unresolved D. Trimming stripped 4 bases from V and 0 bases from J, with 6 bases between. The CDR3 contains 12 residues. Germline-derived CDR1 and CDR2 are SQVTM and ANQGSEA. The CDR3 nucleotides read TGCAGCGTTGGAGGGCCTAACTATGGCTACACCTTC. This gives the protein CSVGGPNYGYTF.

A few counts support this clonotype. The rearrangement uses TRBV27 and TRBJ2-3; 8 bases are shared with TRBD2. There are 14 residues in the CDR3. V trimming: 6 bases; J trimming: 4 bases; junction bases outside the gene matches: 6. CDR1 MNHEY and CDR2 SMNVEV come from the germline V gene (reference sequence). CDR3 sequence reads: CASRAGVVADTQYF. The CDR3 region has the DNA TGTGCCAGCAGAGCGGGAGTGGTGGCAGATACGCAGTATTTT.